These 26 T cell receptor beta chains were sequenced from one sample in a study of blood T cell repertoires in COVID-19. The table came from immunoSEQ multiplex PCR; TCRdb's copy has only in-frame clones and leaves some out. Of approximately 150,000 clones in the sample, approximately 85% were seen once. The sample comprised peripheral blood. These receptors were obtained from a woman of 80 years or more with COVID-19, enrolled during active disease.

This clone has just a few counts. The CDR3 DNA sequence: TGTGCCAGCCGGACAGACCTCAACTATGGCTACACCTTC. Translation: CASRTDLNYGYTF. This rearrangement joins TRBV7-2 to TRBJ1-2; D might be TRBD1 (6 bases). Germline V gene sequence: CDR1 SGHTA, CDR2 FQGNSA. The V and J ends lost 8 bases and 2 bases respectively, with 12 bases between them. This CDR3 region has 13 residues.

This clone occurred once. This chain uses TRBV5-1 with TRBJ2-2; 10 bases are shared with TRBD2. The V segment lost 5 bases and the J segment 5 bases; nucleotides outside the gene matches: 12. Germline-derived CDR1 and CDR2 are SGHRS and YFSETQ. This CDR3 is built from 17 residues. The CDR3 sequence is CASRRGLAEVGTGELFF. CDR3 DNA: TGCGCCAGCAGACGTGGACTAGCGGAGGTGGGAACCGGGGAGCTGTTTTTT.

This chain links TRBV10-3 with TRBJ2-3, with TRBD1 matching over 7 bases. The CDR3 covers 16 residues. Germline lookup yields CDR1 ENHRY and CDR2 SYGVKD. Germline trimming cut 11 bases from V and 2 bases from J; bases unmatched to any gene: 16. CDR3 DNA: TGTGCCTCGAGAGGGGGCGGGTCCCCACTCACAGATACGCAGTATTTT. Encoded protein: CASRGGGSPLTDTQYF.

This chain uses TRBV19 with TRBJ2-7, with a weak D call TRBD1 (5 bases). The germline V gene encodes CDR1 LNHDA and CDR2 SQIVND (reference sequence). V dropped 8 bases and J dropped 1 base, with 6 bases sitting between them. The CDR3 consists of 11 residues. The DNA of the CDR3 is TGTGCCAGTCAGGGATCCTACGAGCAGTACTTC. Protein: CASQGSYEQYF.

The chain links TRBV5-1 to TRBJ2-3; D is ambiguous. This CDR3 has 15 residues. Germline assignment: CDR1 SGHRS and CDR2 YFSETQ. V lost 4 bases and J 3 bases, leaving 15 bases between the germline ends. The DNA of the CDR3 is TGCGCCAGCAGCGGGTGGAAAATCGGGACAGATACGCAGTATTTT. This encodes CASSGWKIGTDTQYF.

For the CDR3, the DNA is TGTGCCAGCTCAGCGGGACAGCAGTACGAGCAGTACTTC. Translation gives CASSAGQQYEQYF. The rearrangement links TRBV18 to TRBJ2-7, with D possibly matching TRBD1 (7 bases). The CDR3 extends over 13 amino acids. V lost 5 bases, J lost 4 bases, and 12 bases lay in between. Looked up from germline, CDR1 is KGHSH and CDR2 is LQKENI. The variable domain in full, completed from reference TRBV18 and TRBJ2-7, reads NAGVMQNPRHLVRRRGQEARLRCSPMKGHSHVYWYRQLPEEGLKFMVYLQKENIIDESGMPKERFSAEFPKEGPSILRIQQVVRGDSAAYFCASSAGQQYEQYFGPGTRLTVT.

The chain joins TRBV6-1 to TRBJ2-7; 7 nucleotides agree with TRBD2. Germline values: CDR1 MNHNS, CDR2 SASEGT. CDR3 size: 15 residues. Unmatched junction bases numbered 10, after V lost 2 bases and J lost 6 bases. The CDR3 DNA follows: TGTGCCAGCAGTGAATGGGGGGGGTTGTCTTCCGAGCAGTACTTC. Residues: CASSEWGGLSSEQYF.

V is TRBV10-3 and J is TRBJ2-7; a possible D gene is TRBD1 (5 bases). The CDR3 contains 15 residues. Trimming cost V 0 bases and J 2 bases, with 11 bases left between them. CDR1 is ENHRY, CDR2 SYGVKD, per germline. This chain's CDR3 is CAISESKGSAYEQYF. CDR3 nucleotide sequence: TGTGCCATCAGTGAGTCAAAGGGGTCCGCCTACGAGCAGTACTTC.

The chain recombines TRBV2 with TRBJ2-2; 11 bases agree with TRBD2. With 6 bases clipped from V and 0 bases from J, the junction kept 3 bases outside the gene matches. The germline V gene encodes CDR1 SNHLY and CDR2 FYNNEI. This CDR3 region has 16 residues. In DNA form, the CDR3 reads TGTGCCAGCAGGTCGGGACTAGCGGCGAACACCGGGGAGCTGTTTTTT. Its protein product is CASRSGLAANTGELFF.

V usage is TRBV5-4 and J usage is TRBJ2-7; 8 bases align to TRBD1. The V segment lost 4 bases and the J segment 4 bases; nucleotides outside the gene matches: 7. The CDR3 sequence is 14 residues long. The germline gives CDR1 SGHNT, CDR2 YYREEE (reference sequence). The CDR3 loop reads CASSTTGVDYEQYF. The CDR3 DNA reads TGTGCCAGCAGCACGACAGGGGTCGATTACGAGCAGTACTTC. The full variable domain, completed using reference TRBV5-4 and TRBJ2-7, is ETGVTQSPTHLIKTRGQQVTLRCSSQSGHNTVSWYQQALGQGPQFIFQYYREEENGRGNFPPRFSGLQFPNYSSELNVNALELDDSALYLCASSTTGVDYEQYFGPGTRLTVT.

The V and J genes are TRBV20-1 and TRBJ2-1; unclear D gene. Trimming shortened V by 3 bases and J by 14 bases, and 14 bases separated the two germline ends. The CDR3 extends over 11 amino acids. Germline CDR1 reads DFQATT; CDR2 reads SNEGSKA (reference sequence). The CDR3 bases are TGCAGTGCTAGTCCCTTGGCGGAAAAGTTCTTC. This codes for CSASPLAEKFF.

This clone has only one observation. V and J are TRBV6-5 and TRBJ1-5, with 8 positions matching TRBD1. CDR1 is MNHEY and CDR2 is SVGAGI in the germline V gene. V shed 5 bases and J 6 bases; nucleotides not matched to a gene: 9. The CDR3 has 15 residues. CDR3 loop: CASSRQGKGSQPQHF. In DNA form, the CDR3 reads TGTGCCAGCAGTCGACAGGGGAAAGGTAGTCAGCCCCAGCATTTT.

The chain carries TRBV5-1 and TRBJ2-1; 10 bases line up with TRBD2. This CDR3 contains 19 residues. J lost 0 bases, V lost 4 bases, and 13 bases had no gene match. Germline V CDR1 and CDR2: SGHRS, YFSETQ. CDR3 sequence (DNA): TGCGCCAGCAGCGGGGAGGGGACTAGCGCCTTTAGCTCCTACAATGAGCAGTTCTTC. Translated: CASSGEGTSAFSSYNEQFF.

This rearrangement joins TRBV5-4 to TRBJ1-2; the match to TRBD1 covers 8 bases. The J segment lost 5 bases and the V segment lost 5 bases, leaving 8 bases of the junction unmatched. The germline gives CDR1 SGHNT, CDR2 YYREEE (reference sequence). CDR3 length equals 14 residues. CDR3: CASSLTGTGYGYTF. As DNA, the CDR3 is TGTGCCAGCAGTTTGACCGGGACAGGTTATGGCTACACCTTC. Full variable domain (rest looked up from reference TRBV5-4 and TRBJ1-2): ETGVTQSPTHLIKTRGQQVTLRCSSQSGHNTVSWYQQALGQGPQFIFQYYREEENGRGNFPPRFSGLQFPNYSSELNVNALELDDSALYLCASSLTGTGYGYTFGSGTRLTVV.

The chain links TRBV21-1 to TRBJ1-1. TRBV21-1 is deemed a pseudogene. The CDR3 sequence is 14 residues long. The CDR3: CASSTLKVNTEAFF. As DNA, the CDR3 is TGTGCCAGCAGCACCCTAAAAGTGAACACTGAAGCTTTCTTT.

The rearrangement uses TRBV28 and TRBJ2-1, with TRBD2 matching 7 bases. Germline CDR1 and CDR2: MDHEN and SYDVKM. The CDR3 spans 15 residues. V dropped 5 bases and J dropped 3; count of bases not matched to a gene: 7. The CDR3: CASSPSGMFYNEQFF. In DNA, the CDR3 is TGTGCCAGCAGTCCCAGCGGGATGTTCTACAATGAGCAGTTCTTC.

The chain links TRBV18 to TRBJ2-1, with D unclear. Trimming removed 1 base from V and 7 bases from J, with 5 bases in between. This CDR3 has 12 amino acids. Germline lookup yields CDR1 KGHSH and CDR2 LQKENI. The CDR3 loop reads CASSPLRNEQFF. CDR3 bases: TGTGCCAGCTCACCACTCCGGAATGAGCAGTTCTTC.

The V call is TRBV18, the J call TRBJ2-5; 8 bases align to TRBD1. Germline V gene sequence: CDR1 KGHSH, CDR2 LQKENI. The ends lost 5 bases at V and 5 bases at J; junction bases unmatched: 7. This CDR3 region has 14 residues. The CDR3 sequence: CASSNAGGQETQYF. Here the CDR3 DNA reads TGTGCCAGCTCAAACGCAGGGGGCCAGGAGACCCAGTACTTC.

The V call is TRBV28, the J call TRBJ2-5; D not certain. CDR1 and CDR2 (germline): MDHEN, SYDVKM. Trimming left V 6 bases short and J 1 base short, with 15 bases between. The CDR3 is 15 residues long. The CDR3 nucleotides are TGTGCCAGCAGCACCACAGAATTCCTCCAAGAGACCCAGTACTTC. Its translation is CASSTTEFLQETQYF. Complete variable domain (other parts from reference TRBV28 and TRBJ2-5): DVKVTQSSRYLVKRTGEKVFLECVQDMDHENMFWYRQDPGLGLRLIYFSYDVKMKEKGDIPEGYSVSREKKERFSLILESASTNQTSMYLCASSTTEFLQETQYFGPGTRLLVL.

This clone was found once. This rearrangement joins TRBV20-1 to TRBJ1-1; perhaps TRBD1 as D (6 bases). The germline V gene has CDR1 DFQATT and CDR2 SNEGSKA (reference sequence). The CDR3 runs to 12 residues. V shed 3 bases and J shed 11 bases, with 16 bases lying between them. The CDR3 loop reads CSASSTGMRAFF. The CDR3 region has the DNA TGCAGTGCTAGTTCCACAGGGATGAGGGCTTTCTTT.

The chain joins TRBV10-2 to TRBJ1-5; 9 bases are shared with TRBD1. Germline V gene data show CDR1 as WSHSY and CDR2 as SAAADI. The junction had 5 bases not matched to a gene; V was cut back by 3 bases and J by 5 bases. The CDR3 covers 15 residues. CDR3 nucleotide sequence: TGCGCCAGCAGTGAAACAGGGGGCTATTATCAGCCCCAGCATTTT. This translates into CASSETGGYYQPQHF.

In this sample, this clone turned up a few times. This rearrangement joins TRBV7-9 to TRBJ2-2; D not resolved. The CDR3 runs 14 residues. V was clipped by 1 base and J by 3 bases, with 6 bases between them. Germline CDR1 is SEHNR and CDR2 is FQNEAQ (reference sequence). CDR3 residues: CASSLVGYTGELFF. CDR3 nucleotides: TGTGCCAGCAGCTTAGTCGGGTACACCGGGGAGCTGTTTTTT.

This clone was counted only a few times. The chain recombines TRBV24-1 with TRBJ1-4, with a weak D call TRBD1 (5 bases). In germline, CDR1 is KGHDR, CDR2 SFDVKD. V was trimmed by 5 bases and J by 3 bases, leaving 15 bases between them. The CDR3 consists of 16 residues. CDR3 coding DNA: TGTGCCACCAGTGGAGCGGGACGAGGGGCTAATGAAAAACTGTTTTTT. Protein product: CATSGAGRGANEKLFF.

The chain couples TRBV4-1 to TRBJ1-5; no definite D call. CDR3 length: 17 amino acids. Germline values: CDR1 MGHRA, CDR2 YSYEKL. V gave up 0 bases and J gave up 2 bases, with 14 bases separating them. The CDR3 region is CASSQDGGPQGNQPQHF. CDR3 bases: TGCGCCAGCAGCCAAGATGGTGGGCCCCAGGGCAATCAGCCCCAGCATTTT.

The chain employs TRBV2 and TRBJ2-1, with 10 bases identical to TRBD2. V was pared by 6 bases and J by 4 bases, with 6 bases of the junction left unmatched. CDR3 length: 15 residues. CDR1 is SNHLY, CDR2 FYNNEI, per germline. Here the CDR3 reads CASSALAGDYNEQFF. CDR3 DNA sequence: TGTGCCAGCAGCGCCCTAGCGGGGGATTACAATGAGCAGTTCTTC.

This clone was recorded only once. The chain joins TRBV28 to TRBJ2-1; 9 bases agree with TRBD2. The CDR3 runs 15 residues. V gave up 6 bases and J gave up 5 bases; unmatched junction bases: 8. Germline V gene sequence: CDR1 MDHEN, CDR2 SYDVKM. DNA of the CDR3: TGTGCCAGCAGGGGTAGCGGGAGCTTTGACAATGAGCAGTTCTTC. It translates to CASRGSGSFDNEQFF.